This TCR beta chain was found in a study of blood T cell repertoires in COVID-19. The CDR3 totals 15 residues. Germline V gives CDR1 SGHTA, CDR2 FQGNSA. V was pared by 5 bases and J by 5 bases, with 16 bases between. Cohort placement rested on clinical history that participants reported themselves. Repertoires were generated with immunoSEQ multiplex PCR, while TCRdb's copy carries only in-frame clones and drops some. The sample consists of around 240,000 clones, roughly nine tenths of them appearing once. J is TRBJ2-1 and V is TRBV7-2, with a tentative D call TRBD2 (6 bases). This receptor was taken from a human donor in a cohort exposed to, infected with or recovered from COVID-19 (not recorded which). The donor label of this sample is uncertain. The sequencing sample was made of PBMCs or T cells enriched from blood (not recorded which). CDR3 bases: TGTGCCAGCAGCCGCGGGACCCCGCCCGACAATGAGCAGTTCTTC. Its protein is CASSRGTPPDNEQFF.